This TCR beta chain was found in a study of CD8+CD57+ T cells in acquired aplastic anemia. From germline, CDR1 is DFQATT and CDR2 SNEGSKA (reference sequence). The CDR3 sequence is 15 residues long. J gave up 8 bases and V 3 bases, and 8 bases lay outside the gene matches. The template for TCR beta VDJ and CDR3 sequence profiling was genomic DNA. TCRdb analysed the reads with MiXCR anew, one entry per CDR3 protein. This sample has around 170,000 distinct CDR3 sequences, with roughly half found just once. An expansion of CD8+CD57+ cells by flow cytometry had been shown in patients chosen for sequencing.

The chain employs TRBV20-1 and TRBJ2-1; 12 nucleotides align to TRBD2. This TCR was recovered from a human donor with aplastic anemia. Sequencing was performed on sorted CD4+, CD8+, or CD8+CD57+ T cells (not recorded which) from PBMCs. The CDR3 region is CSASSLAGGQDEQFF. Written as DNA, the CDR3 is TGCAGTGCTAGTAGCCTAGCGGGAGGGCAGGATGAGCAGTTCTTC.